Each of the 26 T cell receptor beta chains below was sequenced from the same sample in a study of cytomegalovirus exposure and HLA in healthy donors. Primers: 60 Vbeta forward and 13 Jbeta reverse. Generated by immunoSEQ multiplex PCR, the TCRdb table keeps only in-frame clones and is missing some. The repertoire holds about 200,000 clones, with 75% to 85% as singletons. The specimen was PBMCs. Receptor source: a woman between 40 and 50 years old in good health and CMV-seronegative.

This rearrangement joins TRBV11-3 to TRBJ1-1; D gene ambiguous. The length of the CDR3 is 13 residues. Trimming stripped 4 bases from V and 4 bases from J, with 10 bases between. Germline-derived CDR1 and CDR2 are SGHNT and YENEEA. The CDR3 reads CASSSTVSTEAFF. CDR3 DNA: TGTGCCAGCAGCTCAACAGTCAGCACTGAAGCTTTCTTT.

The chain links TRBV7-6 to TRBJ2-1, with 9 bases matching TRBD1. Germline-derived CDR1 and CDR2 are SGHVS and FNYEAQ. After removal of 5 bases from V and 9 bases from J, the junction contained 5 bases not matched to a gene. The CDR3 is made up of 13 amino acids. The CDR3 DNA is TGTGCCAGCAGCCGGTGGGACAGGGCTGAGCAGTTCTTC. Its protein is CASSRWDRAEQFF.

To note about this clone: This CDR3 is also generated by other DNA sequences in the sample. J is TRBJ1-2 and V is TRBV27; TRBD1 agrees at 7 bases. The ends lost 5 bases at V and 4 bases at J; junction bases unmatched: 4. This CDR3 comprises 13 residues. Germline loops: CDR1 MNHEY, CDR2 SMNVEV (reference sequence). CDR3 DNA sequence: TGTGCCAGCAGTAAGGACAGGATCTATGGCTACACCTTC. Translating it yields CASSKDRIYGYTF.

V gene TRBV5-1 combines with J gene TRBJ2-7, with D perhaps matching TRBD1 (5 bases). With 0 bases removed from V and 1 base from J, the gap between germline ends came to 11 bases. Germline CDR1 SGHRS, CDR2 YFSETQ. This CDR3 has 15 residues. Here the CDR3 reads CASSLEGAGSYEQYF. CDR3 sequence (DNA): TGCGCCAGCAGCTTGGAGGGTGCAGGGTCCTACGAGCAGTACTTC.

The V and J genes are TRBV21-1 and TRBJ2-5; the table's D call TRBD1 went unverified against the DNA. TRBV21-1 is a pseudogene segment. This CDR3 is 15 amino acids long. The DNA of the CDR3 is TGTGCCAGCAGCAAACCGGGACAGAGGCAAGAGACCCAGTACTTC. This codes for CASSKPGQRQETQYF.

This sequence joins TRBV7-6 and TRBJ2-1; TRBD2 aligns across 9 bases. V lost 3 bases to trimming and J lost 7 bases; unmatched junction nucleotides: 13. The CDR3 is made up of 17 amino acids. Germline V CDR1 and CDR2: SGHVS, FNYEAQ. The CDR3 sequence: CASSFQPGLAGFNEQFF. CDR3 bases: TGTGCCAGCAGCTTCCAGCCGGGGCTAGCGGGATTTAATGAGCAGTTCTTC. The full variable domain, in which reference TRBV7-6 and TRBJ2-1 provide the parts outside the CDR3, is GAGVSQSPRYKVTKRGQDVALRCDPISGHVSLYWYRQALGQGPEFLTYFNYEAQQDKSGLPNDRFSAERPEGSISTLTIQRTEQRDSAMYRCASSFQPGLAGFNEQFFGPGTRLTVL.

CDR3 sequence reads: CASSTGQGGNTIYF. CDR3 coding DNA: TGTGCCAGTAGTACTGGACAGGGTGGAAACACCATATATTTT. The chain recombines TRBV19 with TRBJ1-3; 8 positions agree with TRBD1. The CDR3 consists of 14 residues. Germline V gene lookup returns CDR1 LNHDA and CDR2 SQIVND (reference sequence). The trim removed 4 bases at V and 3 bases at J, leaving 2 bases unmatched.

The chain employs TRBV7-9 and TRBJ2-1, with 10 bases identical to TRBD2. Trimming took 5 bases from V and 5 from J; bases not matched to a gene: 9. Germline loops: CDR1 SEHNR, CDR2 FQNEAQ (reference sequence). There are 16 residues in the CDR3. The DNA for the CDR3 is TGTGCCAGCAGCCCATCCCTAGCGGGAGCTGACAATGAGCAGTTCTTC. Its protein product is CASSPSLAGADNEQFF.

V is TRBV7-3 and J is TRBJ2-5, with TRBD2 identical over 11 bases. Germline values: CDR1 SGHTA, CDR2 FQGTGA. Trimming at V came to 2 bases and at J to 2 bases, leaving 7 bases not matched to a gene. The length of the CDR3 is 17 residues. The CDR3 DNA follows: TGTGCCAGCAGCTTAGGGTTCGGACTAGCGGGTCAAGAGACCCAGTACTTC. Protein sequence: CASSLGFGLAGQETQYF.

The V gene is TRBV18, the J gene TRBJ2-7, with D hard to call. V lost 2 bases to trimming and J lost 1 base, with 9 bases between them. This CDR3 contains 14 residues. CDR1 and CDR2 (germline): KGHSH, LQKENI. This CDR3 is CASSPVGESYEQYF. As DNA, the CDR3 is TGTGCCAGCTCACCAGTAGGAGAGTCCTACGAGCAGTACTTC.

This clone appeared a few times. The J gene is TRBJ1-4, the V gene TRBV10-3; D uncertain. The CDR3 has 13 residues. In germline, CDR1 is ENHRY, CDR2 SYGVKD. Trimming shortened V by 2 bases and J by 4 bases, and 5 bases separated the two germline ends. The CDR3 DNA reads TGTGCCATCAGTGAGGAGCATAATGAAAAACTGTTTTTT. Translation gives CAISEEHNEKLFF.

This clone appeared a single time. J is TRBJ2-7 and V is TRBV7-2; 7 nucleotides match TRBD1. J was trimmed by 7 bases and V by 3 bases; bases with no gene match: 9. Germline V gene sequence: CDR1 SGHTA, CDR2 FQGNSA. The CDR3 has 14 residues. The CDR3 loop is CASSFEGAAMEQYF. In nucleotides, the CDR3 is TGTGCCAGCAGCTTCGAGGGGGCGGCTATGGAGCAGTACTTC.

The gene calls are TRBV2 and TRBJ2-3; 14 bases match TRBD2. V lost 6 bases and J lost 6; bases outside the gene matches: 2. The CDR3 is 14 amino acids. CDR1 is SNHLY and CDR2 is FYNNEI in the germline V gene. The CDR3, as DNA: TGTGCCAGCAGGACTAGCGGGAGGGGTGATACGCAGTATTTT. It encodes CASRTSGRGDTQYF.

The chain uses TRBV4-1 and TRBJ2-3; D is perhaps TRBD1 (6 bases). The germline gives CDR1 MGHRA, CDR2 YSYEKL. V was trimmed by 4 bases and J by 0 bases, leaving 20 bases between them. The CDR3 covers 18 residues. The CDR3 region is CASSPTSLLGGSTDTQYF. The DNA of the CDR3 is TGCGCCAGCAGCCCCACCTCCTTGCTAGGGGGTAGCACAGATACGCAGTATTTT.

The chain uses TRBV6-1 and TRBJ2-7; no firm D call. The V end lost 6 bases, the J end lost 5 bases, and 20 bases lay between the germline ends. CDR1 MNHNS and CDR2 SASEGT come from the germline V gene. The CDR3 covers 15 residues. CDR3 sequence (DNA): TGTGCCAGCAGCAACACCCACGAAACCAGTCACGAGCAGTACTTC. Translating gives CASSNTHETSHEQYF.

The V gene is TRBV7-9, the J gene TRBJ2-3, with D possibly matching TRBD2 (5 bases). The CDR3 contains 12 residues. V was pared by 4 bases and J by 6 bases, with 8 bases between. Germline loops: CDR1 SEHNR, CDR2 FQNEAQ (reference sequence). The CDR3: CASSYIADTQYF. The CDR3 DNA reads TGTGCCAGCAGCTATATAGCGGATACGCAGTATTTT.

The chain recombines TRBV5-8 with TRBJ2-3; D perhaps matches TRBD2 (5 bases). Trimming took 6 bases from V and 1 from J, leaving 12 bases between them. The CDR3 is made up of 14 amino acids. Germline loops: CDR1 SGHTS, CDR2 YDEGEE. In DNA, the CDR3 is TGTGCCAGCACGCGTGGGAGTCGCACAGATACGCAGTATTTT. This codes for CASTRGSRTDTQYF.

This clone was observed once. The chain recombines TRBV19 with TRBJ1-5, with 9 positions matching TRBD1. There are 13 residues in the CDR3. The V and J ends lost 9 bases and 5 bases, in that order; junction bases with no gene match: 5. Germline V gene lookup returns CDR1 LNHDA and CDR2 SQIVND (reference sequence). The CDR3 loop reads CASRTGGDQPQHF. The CDR3 nucleotides read TGTGCCAGCCGAACAGGGGGCGATCAGCCCCAGCATTTT. Complete variable domain (other parts from reference TRBV19 and TRBJ1-5): DGGITQSPKYLFRKEGQNVTLSCEQNLNHDAMYWYRQDPGQGLRLIYYSQIVNDFQKGDIAEGYSVSREKKESFPLTVTSAQKNPTAFYLCASRTGGDQPQHFGDGTRLSIL.

This sequence joins TRBV23-1 and TRBJ2-7; possibly TRBD2 for D (5 bases). TRBV23-1 is sorted into the ORF group, with uncertain function. The CDR3 covers 16 residues. The ends were cut back, 2 bases at V and 6 bases at J, with 20 bases in the middle. The CDR3 sequence: CASSQLVSGITCEQYF. CDR3 coding DNA: TGCGCCAGCAGTCAACTCGTGTCGGGGATCACCTGCGAGCAGTACTTC.

The chain is built from TRBV6-1 and TRBJ1-1; tentative D call: TRBD1 (5 bases). Trimming took 2 bases from V and 5 from J, leaving 6 bases between them. This CDR3 is built from 12 residues. Looked up from germline, CDR1 is MNHNS and CDR2 is SASEGT. The CDR3: CASSERGTEAFF. In DNA, the CDR3 is TGTGCCAGCAGTGAACGGGGGACTGAAGCTTTCTTT.

This clone was recorded only once. The chain joins TRBV19 to TRBJ2-7, with D perhaps matching TRBD2 (6 bases). This CDR3 region has 14 residues. V shed 3 bases and J shed 7 bases, with 16 bases lying between them. CDR1 is LNHDA, CDR2 SQIVND, per germline (reference sequence). CDR3 sequence: CASSISGMPGEQYF. The CDR3 bases are TGTGCCAGTAGTATTAGCGGAATGCCAGGGGAGCAGTACTTC.

In DNA form, the CDR3 reads TGCGCCAGCAGCCTGACAAGCCCCTACGAGCAGTACTTC. This sequence encodes CASSLTSPYEQYF. The chain employs TRBV4-1 and TRBJ2-7; no definite D call. V was clipped by 4 bases and J by 2 bases, with 9 bases between them. This CDR3 has 13 residues. CDR1 and CDR2 from the germline V gene are MGHRA and YSYEKL.

This chain joins TRBV19 and TRBJ2-2; a weak D match, TRBD2 (6 bases). Germline V gene lookup returns CDR1 LNHDA and CDR2 SQIVND (reference sequence). Trimming removed 7 bases from V and 5 bases from J, with 14 bases in between. The CDR3 covers 14 residues. The CDR3 is CASKLRLETGELFF. The CDR3 bases are TGTGCCAGTAAGCTGAGACTAGAGACCGGGGAGCTGTTTTTT.

This sequence joins TRBV27 and TRBJ2-5; TRBD2 might be the D (6 bases). This CDR3 has 13 residues. Germline V gene data show CDR1 as MNHEY and CDR2 as SMNVEV (reference sequence). V lost 1 base and J 3 bases, leaving 6 bases between the germline ends. CDR3 DNA: TGTGCCAGCAGTTTATGGGGGGAAGAGACCCAGTACTTC. Translation: CASSLWGEETQYF.

The rearrangement links TRBV10-1 to TRBJ1-1; TRBD1 is a possible D gene (6 bases). CDR3 length: 14 residues. Trimming left V 0 bases short and J 4 bases short, with 9 bases between. The germline V gene has CDR1 WNHNN and CDR2 SYGVQD (reference sequence). In nucleotides, the CDR3 is TGCGCCAGCAGTGAGTCAGGGGGATTCACTGAAGCTTTCTTT. As protein: CASSESGGFTEAFF.

V gene TRBV19 combines with J gene TRBJ2-7; 8 nucleotides agree with TRBD2. V lost 4 bases, J lost 3 bases, and 5 bases stayed unmatched. This CDR3 has 14 amino acids. Germline-derived CDR1 and CDR2 are LNHDA and SQIVND (reference sequence). CDR3 DNA: TGTGCCAGTAGTACTGTAGCGGGAATCTACGAGCAGTACTTC. Its protein is CASSTVAGIYEQYF.